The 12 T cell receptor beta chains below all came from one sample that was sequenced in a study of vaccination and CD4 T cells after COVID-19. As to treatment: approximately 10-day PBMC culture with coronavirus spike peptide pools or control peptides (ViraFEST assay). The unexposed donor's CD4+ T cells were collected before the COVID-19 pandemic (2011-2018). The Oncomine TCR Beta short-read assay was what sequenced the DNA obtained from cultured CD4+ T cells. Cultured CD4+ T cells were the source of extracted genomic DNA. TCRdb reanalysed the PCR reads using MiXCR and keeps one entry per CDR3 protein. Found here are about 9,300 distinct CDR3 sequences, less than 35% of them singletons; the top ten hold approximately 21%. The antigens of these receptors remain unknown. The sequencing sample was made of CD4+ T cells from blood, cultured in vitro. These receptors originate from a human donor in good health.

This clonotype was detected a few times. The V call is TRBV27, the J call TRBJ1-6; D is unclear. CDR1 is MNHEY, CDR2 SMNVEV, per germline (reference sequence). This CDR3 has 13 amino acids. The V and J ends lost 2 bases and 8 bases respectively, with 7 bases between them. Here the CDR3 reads CASSLGPDSPLHF. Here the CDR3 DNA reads TGTGCCAGCAGTTTAGGGCCGGATTCACCCCTCCACTTT.

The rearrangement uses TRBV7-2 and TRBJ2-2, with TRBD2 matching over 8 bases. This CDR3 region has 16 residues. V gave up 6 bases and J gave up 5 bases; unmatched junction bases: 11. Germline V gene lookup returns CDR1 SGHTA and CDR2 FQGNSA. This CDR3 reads CASSIPGGSGTGELFF. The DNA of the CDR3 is TGTGCCAGCAGTATACCGGGAGGGAGTGGGACCGGGGAGCTGTTTTTT. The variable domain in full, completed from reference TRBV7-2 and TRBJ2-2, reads GAGVSQSPSNKVTEKGKDVELRCDPISGHTALYWYRQSLGQGLEFLIYFQGNSAPDKSGLPSDRFSAERTGGSVSTLTIQRTQQEDSAVYLCASSIPGGSGTGELFFGEGSRLTVL.

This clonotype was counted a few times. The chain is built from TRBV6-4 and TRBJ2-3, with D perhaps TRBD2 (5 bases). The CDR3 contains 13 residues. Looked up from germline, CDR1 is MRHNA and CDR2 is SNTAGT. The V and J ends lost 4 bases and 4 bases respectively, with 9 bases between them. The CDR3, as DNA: TGTGCCAGCAGTGGCGCGGAGGCAGATACGCAGTATTTT. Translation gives CASSGAEADTQYF.

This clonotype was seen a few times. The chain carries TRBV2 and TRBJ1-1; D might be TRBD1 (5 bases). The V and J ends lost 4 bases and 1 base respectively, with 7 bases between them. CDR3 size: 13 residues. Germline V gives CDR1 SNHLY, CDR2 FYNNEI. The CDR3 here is CASSVGGNTEAFF. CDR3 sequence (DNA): TGTGCCAGCAGTGTCGGGGGGAACACTGAAGCTTTCTTT.

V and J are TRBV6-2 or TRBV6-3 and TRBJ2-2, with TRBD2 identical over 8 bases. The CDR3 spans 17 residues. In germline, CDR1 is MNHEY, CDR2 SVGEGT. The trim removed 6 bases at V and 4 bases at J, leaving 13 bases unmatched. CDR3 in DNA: TGTGCCAGCAGCAGGGGACGGACTAGCCGGGGCACCGGGGAGCTGTTTTTT. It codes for CASSRGRTSRGTGELFF.

CDR3 nucleotides: TGTGCCAGCAGCGTCGACAGTGCTCATCAGCCCCAGCATTTT. It translates to CASSVDSAHQPQHF. The chain joins TRBV9 to TRBJ1-5, with D possibly matching TRBD1 (5 bases). Trimming took off 2 bases at V and 5 bases at J, with 11 bases between the two ends. The CDR3 spans 14 residues. Germline values: CDR1 SGDLS, CDR2 YYNGEE.

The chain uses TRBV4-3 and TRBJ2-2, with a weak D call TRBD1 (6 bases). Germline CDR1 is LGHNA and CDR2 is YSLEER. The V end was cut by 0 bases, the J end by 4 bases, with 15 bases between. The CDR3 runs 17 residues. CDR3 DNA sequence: TGCGCCAGCAGCCAAGAAATGGGGGCAGGGGCCACCGGGGAGCTGTTTTTT. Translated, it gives CASSQEMGAGATGELFF.

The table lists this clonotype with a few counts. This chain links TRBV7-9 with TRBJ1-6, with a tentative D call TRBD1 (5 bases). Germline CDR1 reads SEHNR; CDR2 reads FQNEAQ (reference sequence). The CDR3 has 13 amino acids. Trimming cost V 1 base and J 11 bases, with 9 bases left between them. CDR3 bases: TGTGCCAGCAGCTTAGAGGAGGGGACACCCCTCCACTTT. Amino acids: CASSLEEGTPLHF.

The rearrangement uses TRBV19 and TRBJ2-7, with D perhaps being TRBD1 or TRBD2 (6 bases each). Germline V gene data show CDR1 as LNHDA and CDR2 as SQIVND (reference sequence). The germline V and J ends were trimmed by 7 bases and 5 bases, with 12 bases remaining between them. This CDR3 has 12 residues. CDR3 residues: CASTTGRNEQYF. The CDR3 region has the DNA TGTGCCAGTACCACAGGGAGGAACGAGCAGTACTTC.

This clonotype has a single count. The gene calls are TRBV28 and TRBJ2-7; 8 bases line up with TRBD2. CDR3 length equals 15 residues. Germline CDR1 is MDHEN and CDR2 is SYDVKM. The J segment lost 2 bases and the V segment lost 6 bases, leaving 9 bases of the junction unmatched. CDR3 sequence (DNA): TGTGCCAGCAGCGAACTACTAGCGGTTCCCTACGAGCAGTACTTC. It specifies CASSELLAVPYEQYF.

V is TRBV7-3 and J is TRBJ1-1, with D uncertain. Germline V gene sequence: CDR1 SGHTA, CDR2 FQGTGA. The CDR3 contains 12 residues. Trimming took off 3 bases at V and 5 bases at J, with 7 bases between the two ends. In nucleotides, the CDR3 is TGTGCCAGCAGCTTCCCCAATACTGAAGCTTTCTTT. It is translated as CASSFPNTEAFF.

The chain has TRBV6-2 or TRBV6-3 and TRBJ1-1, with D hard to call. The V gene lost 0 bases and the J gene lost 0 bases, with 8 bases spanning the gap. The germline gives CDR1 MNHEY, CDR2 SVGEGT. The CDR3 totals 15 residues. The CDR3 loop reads CASSYSILMNTEAFF. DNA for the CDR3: TGTGCCAGCAGTTACTCGATCCTTATGAACACTGAAGCTTTCTTT.